This T cell receptor (beta chain) was observed in a study of T cell repertoires in cytomegalovirus infection (dated by TCRdb to the late 2010s). About the investigation overall: Peptide stimulations targeted recently identified HLA-C-restricted CMV epitopes, whose presentation resists viral immunomodulation, together with well-studied HLA-B-restricted epitopes. The HLA type of each donor mattered for the analysis, because public TCR beta signatures pointed to carriage of CMV infection along with the matching HLA type. What the study reported, not specific to this receptor: The ex vivo response was dominated by HLA-C-restricted CMV-specific TCR beta clonotypes, and the single most frequent clonotype in two of eight donors was supplied by these HLA-C-restricted clonotypes. Carriers of CMV infection plus the relevant HLA type were discriminated by the cumulative frequency of public TCR beta family members in the study cohort and in an independent approximately 360-donor cohort.

Concerning this clonotype: Its binding antigen is unknown. No base quality information exists; no much larger clone differs at one position.

Reading the label with the study, this specimen's treatment or condition is: in vitro stimulation with specific CMV peptide epitopes to enrich CMV-specific T cells. Measured from the cysteine to the phenylalanine, the CDR3 is 14 residues long. Only the CDR3 region is kept as DNA, spanning 42 bases read in frame from base 1. V is reduced by 5 bases and J by 2 bases, leaving a spacing of 9 bases between them. From a lookup of the germline V gene, CDR1 and CDR2 are SGHTA and FQGNSA. TCRdb names Illumina HiSeq 1500 as the instrument used. The raw public data were reprocessed by TCRdb itself: fastp quality trimming at Q25, MiXCR clonotype calling, in-frame beta chains only. Under each unique CDR3 protein, matching rows form one entry showing the most common genes and DNA. Here the sample has about 330,000 distinct CDR3 sequences; 34% occur a single time. The ten biggest clones cover roughly 12% of the sample.

The sequencing used cultured PBMCs, collected from culture after CMV antigen stimulation. This receptor was identified in a human donor in good health (CMV status not recorded). Some clones in this sample may be carry-over from other donors' samples. The V gene is TRBV7-2 and the J gene is TRBJ1-4; the D gene is perhaps TRBD1, from 5 matching bases. CDR3 reads: CASSQTATNEKLFF. The DNA reads as follows: TGTGCCAGCAGCCAGACAGCGACTAATGAAAAACTGTTTTTT.